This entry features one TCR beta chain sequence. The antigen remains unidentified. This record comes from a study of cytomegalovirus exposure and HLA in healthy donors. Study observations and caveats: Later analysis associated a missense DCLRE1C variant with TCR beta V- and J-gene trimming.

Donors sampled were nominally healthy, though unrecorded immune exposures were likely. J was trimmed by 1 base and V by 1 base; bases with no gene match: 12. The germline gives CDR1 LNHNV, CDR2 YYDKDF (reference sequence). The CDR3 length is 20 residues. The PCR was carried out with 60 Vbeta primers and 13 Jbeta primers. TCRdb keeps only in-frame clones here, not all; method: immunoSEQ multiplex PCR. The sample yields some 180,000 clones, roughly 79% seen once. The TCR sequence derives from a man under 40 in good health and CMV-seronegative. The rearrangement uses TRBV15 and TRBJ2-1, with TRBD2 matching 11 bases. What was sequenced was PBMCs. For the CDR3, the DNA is TGTGCCACCAGCAGAGGGCGACTAGCGGGACCCCCTTCGTCCTACAATGAGCAGTTCTTC. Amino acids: CATSRGRLAGPPSSYNEQFF. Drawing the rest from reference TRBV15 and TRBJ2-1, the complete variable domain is DAMVIQNPRYQVTQFGKPVTLSCSQTLNHNVMYWYQQKSSQAPKLLFHYYDKDFNNEADTPDNFQSRRPNTSFCFLDIRSPGLGDTAMYLCATSRGRLAGPPSSYNEQFFGPGTRLTVL.